Each of the 2 T cell receptor beta chains below was sequenced from the same sample in a study of cytomegalovirus exposure and HLA in healthy donors. Both 60 Vbeta primers and 13 Jbeta primers went into the PCR. Clones were read by immunoSEQ multiplex PCR, and TCRdb kept only the in-frame ones, dropping some. The sample includes under 200,000 clones, approximately 88% of them seen just once. The sample was PBMCs. These receptors came from a woman between 45 and 60 years old in good health and CMV-seropositive.

This chain connects TRBV23-1 to TRBJ1-6, with D unclear. TRBV23-1 is designated an ORF whose function remains uncertain. V was clipped by 1 base and J by 4 bases, with 17 bases between them. This CDR3 region has 18 residues. The CDR3 DNA reads as TGCGCCAGCAGTCAATTTAGGAAGGAGGGTTCGTATAATTCACCCCTCCACTTT. This codes for CASSQFRKEGSYNSPLHF.

V and J are TRBV2 and TRBJ2-7; weak D call: TRBD2 (6 bases). Trimming shortened V by 8 bases and J by 2 bases, and 16 bases separated the two germline ends. The CDR3 is made up of 14 amino acids. CDR1 SNHLY and CDR2 FYNNEI come from the germline V gene. The CDR3 nucleotides read TGTGCCAGCTCCGGGACTTATACAACCTACGAGCAGTACTTC. As protein: CASSGTYTTYEQYF. Looking up the rest from reference TRBV2 and TRBJ2-7 gives the full variable domain: EPEVTQTPSHQVTQMGQEVILRCVPISNHLYFYWYRQILGQKVEFLVSFYNNEISEKSEIFDDQFSVERPDGSNFTLKIRSTKLEDSAMYFCASSGTYTTYEQYFGPGTRLTVT.